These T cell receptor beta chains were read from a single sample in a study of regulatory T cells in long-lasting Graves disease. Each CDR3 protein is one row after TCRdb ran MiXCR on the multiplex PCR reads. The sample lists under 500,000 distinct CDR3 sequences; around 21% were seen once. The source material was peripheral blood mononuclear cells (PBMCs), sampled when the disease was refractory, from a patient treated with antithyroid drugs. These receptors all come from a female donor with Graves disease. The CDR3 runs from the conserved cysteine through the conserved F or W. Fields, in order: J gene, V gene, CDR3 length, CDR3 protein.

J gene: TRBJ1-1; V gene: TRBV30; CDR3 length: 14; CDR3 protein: CAWSSVGRNTEAFF
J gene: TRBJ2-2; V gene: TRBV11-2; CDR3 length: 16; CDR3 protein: CASSHGTGANTGELFF
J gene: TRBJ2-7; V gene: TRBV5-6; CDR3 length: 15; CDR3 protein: CASSLAPGPNHEQYF
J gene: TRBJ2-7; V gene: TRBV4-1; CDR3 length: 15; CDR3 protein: CASSQDGQGRNEQYF
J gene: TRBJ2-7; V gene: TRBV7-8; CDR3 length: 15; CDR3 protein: CASSVGTVISYEQYF
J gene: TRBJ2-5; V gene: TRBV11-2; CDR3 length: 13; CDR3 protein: CASSPPAGGRKYF
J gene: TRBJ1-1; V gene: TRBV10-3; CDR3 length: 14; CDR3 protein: CAISSAQGGTEAFF
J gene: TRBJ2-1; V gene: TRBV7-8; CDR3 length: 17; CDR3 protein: CASSLVGSTSSYNEQFF
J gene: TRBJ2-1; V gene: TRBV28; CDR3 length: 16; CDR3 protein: CASSLFGTSGNNEQFF
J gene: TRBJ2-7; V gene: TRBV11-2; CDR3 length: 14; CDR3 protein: CASSSLLADYEQYF
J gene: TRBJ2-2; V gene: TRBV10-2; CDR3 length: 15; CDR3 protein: CASKLGLAGTGELFF
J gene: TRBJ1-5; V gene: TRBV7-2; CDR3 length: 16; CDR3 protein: CASSLAGPRNNQPQHF
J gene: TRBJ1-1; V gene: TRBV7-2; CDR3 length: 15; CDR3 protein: CASSLDQGLNTEAFF
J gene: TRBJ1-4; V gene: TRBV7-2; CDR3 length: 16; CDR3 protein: CASSWDRESVNEKLFF
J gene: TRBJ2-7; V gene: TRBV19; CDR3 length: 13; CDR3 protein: CATSGTSFWEQYF
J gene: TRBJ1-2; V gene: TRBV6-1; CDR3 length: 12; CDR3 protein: CASSGSDYGYTF
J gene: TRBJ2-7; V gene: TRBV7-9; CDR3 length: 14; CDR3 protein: CASSLPGSTYEQYF
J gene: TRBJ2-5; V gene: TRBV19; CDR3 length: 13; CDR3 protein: CASSGQMKETQYF
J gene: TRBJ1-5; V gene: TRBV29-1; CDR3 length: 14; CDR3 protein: CSVGDRGHNQPQHF
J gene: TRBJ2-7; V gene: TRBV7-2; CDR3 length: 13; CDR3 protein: CASSGTTGFEQYF
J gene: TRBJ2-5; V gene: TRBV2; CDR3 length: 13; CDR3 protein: CASSEVIQETQYF
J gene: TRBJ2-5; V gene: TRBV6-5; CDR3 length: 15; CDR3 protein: CASSFSGSLGETQYF
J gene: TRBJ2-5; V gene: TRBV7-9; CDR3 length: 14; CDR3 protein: CASSLGRDVETQYF
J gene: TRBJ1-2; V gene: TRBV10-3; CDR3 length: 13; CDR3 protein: CAISEGQVYGYTF
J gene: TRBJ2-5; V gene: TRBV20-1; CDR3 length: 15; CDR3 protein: CSARDLLKIEETQYF
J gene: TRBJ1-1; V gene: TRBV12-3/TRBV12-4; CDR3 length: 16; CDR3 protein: CASSFTTGGGVTEAFF
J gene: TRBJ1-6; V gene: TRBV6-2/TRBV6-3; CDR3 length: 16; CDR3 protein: CASSYSAGGNNSPLHF
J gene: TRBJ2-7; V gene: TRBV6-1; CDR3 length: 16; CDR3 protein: CASRAPGLAGSDEQYF
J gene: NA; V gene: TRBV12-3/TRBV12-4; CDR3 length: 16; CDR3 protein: CASRRPGTSGSREQFF
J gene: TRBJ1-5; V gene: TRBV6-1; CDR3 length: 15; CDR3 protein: CASSDRGYGNQPQHF
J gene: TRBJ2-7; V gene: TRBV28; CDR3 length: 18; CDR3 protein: CASSLLYGEGTSSYEQYF
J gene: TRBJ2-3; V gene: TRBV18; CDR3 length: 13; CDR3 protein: CASSPSLADTQYF
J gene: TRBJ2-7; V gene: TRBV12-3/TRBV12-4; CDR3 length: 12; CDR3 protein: CASSLWGSEQYF
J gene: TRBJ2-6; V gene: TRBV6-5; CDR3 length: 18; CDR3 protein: CASSYDASGSSGANVLTF
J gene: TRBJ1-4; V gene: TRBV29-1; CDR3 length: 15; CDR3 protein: CSADLGTGPQEKLFF
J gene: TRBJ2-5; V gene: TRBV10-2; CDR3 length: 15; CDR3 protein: CASSWGSGSGGTQYF
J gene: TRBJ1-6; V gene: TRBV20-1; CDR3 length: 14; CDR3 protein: CSARGDSSNSPLHF
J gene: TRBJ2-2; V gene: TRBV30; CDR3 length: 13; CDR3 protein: CAYNSGHTGELFF
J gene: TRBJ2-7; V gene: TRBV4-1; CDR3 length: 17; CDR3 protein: CASSPSVGLGDYYEQYF
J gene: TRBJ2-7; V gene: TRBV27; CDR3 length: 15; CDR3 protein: CASSSSWGAEYEQYF
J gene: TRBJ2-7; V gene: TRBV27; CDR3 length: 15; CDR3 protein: CASSSPGTASYEQYF
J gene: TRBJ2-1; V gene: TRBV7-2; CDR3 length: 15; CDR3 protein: CASSRTGTSHFEQFF
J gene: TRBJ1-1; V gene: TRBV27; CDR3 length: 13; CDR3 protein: CASRPNWEITAFF
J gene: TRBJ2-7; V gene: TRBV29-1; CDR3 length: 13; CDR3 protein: CSVDGGTSYEQYF
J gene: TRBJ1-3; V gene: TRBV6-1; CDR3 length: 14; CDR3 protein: CASRADSAGNTIYF
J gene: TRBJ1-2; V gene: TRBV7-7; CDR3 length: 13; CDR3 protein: CASSSSARRGYTF
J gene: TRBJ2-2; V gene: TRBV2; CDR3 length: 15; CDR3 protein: CASSLLAGGGGELFF
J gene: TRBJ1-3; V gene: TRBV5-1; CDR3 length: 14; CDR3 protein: CASSQGNSGNTIYF
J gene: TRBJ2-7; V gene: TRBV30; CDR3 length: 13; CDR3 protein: CAGTGGRGYEQYF
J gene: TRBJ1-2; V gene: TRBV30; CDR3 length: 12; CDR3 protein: CAWRTGLGGYTF
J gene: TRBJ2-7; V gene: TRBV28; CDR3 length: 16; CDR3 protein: CASSTRQGSSLYEQYF